The 26 T cell receptor beta chains in this list originate from one sample, sequenced in a study of T cells after yellow fever vaccination. TCRdb independently ran MiXCR on the 5' RACE reads; one entry per CDR3 protein. The sample comprises hundreds of thousands of distinct CDR3 sequences, roughly a fifth of which are singletons, and around 15% rests with the top ten. The input for sequencing was PBMCs, taken 15 days after the yellow fever booster vaccination. These receptor sequences come from a man younger than 45 who received the YFV17D yellow fever vaccine.

This clonotype was observed many times. The chain links TRBV7-9 to TRBJ2-5; D gene unclear. V was trimmed by 5 bases and J by 2 bases, leaving 15 bases between them. Germline lookup yields CDR1 SEHNR and CDR2 FQNEAQ (reference sequence). The CDR3 contains 15 residues. CDR3 amino acids: CASSLPSGRQETQYF. Here the CDR3 DNA reads TGTGCCAGCAGCCTCCCCTCGGGCAGGCAAGAGACCCAGTACTTC.

This clonotype was counted at least ten times. This sequence joins TRBV12-3 or TRBV12-4 and TRBJ2-5, with a weak D call TRBD2 (5 bases). There are 14 residues in the CDR3. V gave up 5 bases and J gave up 1 base, with 11 bases separating them. The CDR3 region has the DNA TGTGCCAGCAGTCCCACGGGGTCCCAAGAGACCCAGTACTTC. It specifies CASSPTGSQETQYF.

This chain links TRBV29-1 with TRBJ1-2, with D maybe TRBD1 (5 bases). The CDR3 extends over 14 amino acids. Germline CDR1 is SQVTM and CDR2 is ANQGSEA. V dropped 0 bases and J dropped 6 bases, with 14 bases sitting between them. The CDR3 reads CSVEDGGIRDGYTF. CDR3 in DNA: TGCAGCGTTGAAGATGGGGGGATCAGGGATGGCTACACCTTC.

This chain connects TRBV7-2 to TRBJ2-1; tentatively, D is TRBD2 (5 bases). Looked up from germline, CDR1 is SGHTA and CDR2 is FQGNSA. The V end lost 4 bases, the J end lost 3 bases, and 16 bases lay between the germline ends. This CDR3 spans 16 amino acids. CDR3 in DNA: TGTGCCAGCAGCTCCGTTGGACTGAGAAGCTACAATGAGCAGTTCTTC. Translation gives CASSSVGLRSYNEQFF.

Ten or more counts support this clonotype. V usage is TRBV5-1 and J usage is TRBJ2-5, with no clear D. This CDR3 comprises 14 residues. Looked up from germline, CDR1 is SGHRS and CDR2 is YFSETQ. The germline V and J ends were trimmed by 0 bases and 5 bases, with 11 bases remaining between them. Written as DNA, the CDR3 is TGCGCCAGCAGCTTGGAAAGTAGTGACGAGACCCAGTACTTC. Translated: CASSLESSDETQYF.

This clonotype was counted only a few times. The chain employs TRBV7-9 and TRBJ1-6, with D unclear. V lost 4 bases and J 7 bases, leaving 8 bases between the germline ends. The V gene's germline CDR1 is SEHNR and CDR2 FQNEAQ (reference sequence). The CDR3 runs 13 residues. The CDR3 nucleotides read TGTGCCAGCAGCTACGTTGGGAATTCACCCCTCCACTTT. Protein: CASSYVGNSPLHF.

The rearrangement uses TRBV10-1 and TRBJ2-2; the D is unclear. The CDR3 covers 13 residues. Germline V lookup: CDR1 WNHNN, CDR2 SYGVQD (reference sequence). The ends were cut back, 6 bases at V and 5 bases at J, with 10 bases in the middle. CDR3 DNA sequence: TGCGCCAGCAGGATTGGGATGACCGGGGAGCTGTTTTTT. Its protein is CASRIGMTGELFF.

This sequence joins TRBV5-5 and TRBJ2-2; tentatively, D is TRBD1 or TRBD2 (6 bases each). The CDR3 spans 14 residues. The germline V and J ends were trimmed by 1 base and 6 bases, with 10 bases remaining between them. Germline values: CDR1 SGHKS, CDR2 YYEKEE (reference sequence). The CDR3 nucleotides are TGTGCCAGCAGCTTGCGAGGGGGGCCCGGGGAGCTGTTTTTT. Translation gives CASSLRGGPGELFF.

This rearrangement joins TRBV12-3 or TRBV12-4 to TRBJ2-5; D ambiguous. This CDR3 contains 13 residues. Trimming stripped 5 bases from V and 4 bases from J, with 11 bases between. The CDR3 sequence is CASSVARTETQYF. CDR3 in DNA: TGTGCCAGCAGTGTTGCTAGAACAGAGACCCAGTACTTC.

The rearrangement uses TRBV28 and TRBJ2-7; 9 nucleotides align to TRBD1. After removal of 2 bases from V and 5 bases from J, the junction contained 7 bases not matched to a gene. Germline loops: CDR1 MDHEN, CDR2 SYDVKM. This CDR3 is built from 15 residues. CDR3 bases: TGTGCCAGCAGTTTACTCTCCGGACAGGGGAACGAGCAGTACTTC. Translation gives CASSLLSGQGNEQYF.

This chain links TRBV20-1 with TRBJ2-7; maybe TRBD1 (5 bases). Germline V gene data show CDR1 as DFQATT and CDR2 as SNEGSKA (reference sequence). The V end lost 3 bases, the J end lost 1 base, and 13 bases lay between the germline ends. The CDR3 runs 14 residues. CDR3 in amino acids: CSASRTFTSYEQYF. CDR3 DNA: TGCAGTGCTAGTCGGACATTCACTTCCTACGAGCAGTACTTC.

The chain joins TRBV6-2 or TRBV6-3 to TRBJ1-4; D gene uncertain. V was trimmed by 6 bases and J by 4 bases, leaving 12 bases between them. CDR3 length: 14 amino acids. Germline CDR1 reads MNHEY; CDR2 reads SVGEGT. CDR3 protein: CASSGRRSNEKLFF. CDR3 in DNA: TGTGCCAGCAGCGGTCGACGGAGTAATGAAAAACTGTTTTTT.

This clonotype has a handful of counts. J is TRBJ2-1 and V is TRBV9; D call uncertain. In germline, CDR1 is SGDLS, CDR2 YYNGEE. The CDR3 length is 16 residues. Deletions cut 0 bases from V and 3 bases from J, with 13 bases between. This CDR3 is CASSVGPARRYNEQFF. The CDR3 DNA sequence: TGTGCCAGCAGCGTAGGGCCTGCTCGGCGCTACAATGAGCAGTTCTTC.

This clonotype was counted between two and nine times. The chain has TRBV6-6 and TRBJ2-1; the D gene is possibly TRBD1 (6 bases). The V end lost 5 bases, the J end lost 7 bases, and 12 bases lay between the germline ends. The CDR3 is made up of 13 amino acids. The germline V gene encodes CDR1 MNHNY and CDR2 SVGAGI (reference sequence). The CDR3 bases are TGTGCCAGCAGTATGGACAGCAGAAATGAGCAGTTCTTC. It encodes CASSMDSRNEQFF.

The sample holds a few counts of this clonotype. The chain joins TRBV6-1 to TRBJ2-5, with D perhaps assigned TRBD1 or TRBD2 (5 bases each). V gave up 3 bases and J gave up 3 bases, with 11 bases separating them. CDR1 and CDR2 (germline): MNHNS, SASEGT. This CDR3 comprises 14 residues. The CDR3: CASSDEGFEETQYF. Written as DNA, the CDR3 is TGTGCCAGCAGTGATGAGGGGTTCGAAGAGACCCAGTACTTC.

This clonotype was observed at least ten times. The chain uses TRBV15 and TRBJ2-1; a possible D gene is TRBD1 (5 bases). The germline V and J ends were trimmed by 0 bases and 2 bases, with 11 bases remaining between them. The CDR3 has 16 residues. Looked up from germline, CDR1 is LNHNV and CDR2 is YYDKDF (reference sequence). The CDR3 nucleotides read TGTGCCACCAGCAGAGAGGGGCTGGAAACCTACAATGAGCAGTTCTTC. Translated: CATSREGLETYNEQFF.

Only a few counts were recorded for this clonotype. This rearrangement joins TRBV28 to TRBJ2-4, with 7 bases matching TRBD1. V lost 6 bases and J lost 8; bases outside the gene matches: 13. CDR3 length: 15 residues. Germline V gene data show CDR1 as MDHEN and CDR2 as SYDVKM. The CDR3 loop is CASSSPADRAHIQYF. In DNA form, the CDR3 reads TGTGCCAGCAGCTCCCCCGCCGACAGGGCTCACATTCAGTACTTC.

This clonotype was seen more than once but under ten times. The chain joins TRBV5-5 to TRBJ1-5; no firm D call. The V and J ends lost 6 bases and 1 base respectively, with 17 bases between them. The CDR3 extends over 16 amino acids. Germline-derived CDR1 and CDR2 are SGHKS and YYEKEE (reference sequence). The CDR3 DNA sequence: TGTGCCAGCATGGCCGCGGGTCTTGAGAGCAATCAGCCCCAGCATTTT. As protein: CASMAAGLESNQPQHF.

This clonotype has just a few counts. The rearrangement links TRBV20-1 to TRBJ2-7; D may be TRBD2 (5 bases). The germline V gene has CDR1 DFQATT and CDR2 SNEGSKA (reference sequence). The CDR3 is 15 amino acids. V shed 0 bases and J shed 3 bases, with 15 bases lying between them. The CDR3 sequence: CSARDRSRGFYEQYF. The CDR3 DNA is TGCAGTGCTAGAGATAGGTCCCGGGGTTTCTACGAGCAGTACTTC.

The table lists this clonotype with many counts. J is TRBJ2-1 and V is TRBV7-2; no reliable D call. This CDR3 has 16 residues. V was clipped by 1 base and J by 7 bases, with 17 bases between them. CDR1 and CDR2 (germline): SGHTA, FQGNSA. The CDR3 DNA sequence: TGTGCCAGCAGCTTAGTTGGCGGTAATAAAGGGAATGAGCAGTTCTTC. Protein: CASSLVGGNKGNEQFF.

This clonotype was recorded a few times. In DNA form, the CDR3 reads TGTGCCAGCAGCCGTTCCGGGACAGAAAAGAATCAGCCCCAGCATTTT. Amino acid sequence: CASSRSGTEKNQPQHF. The chain couples TRBV27 to TRBJ1-5; 7 bases map to TRBD1. Unmatched junction bases numbered 12, after V lost 6 bases and J lost 4 bases. This CDR3 is built from 16 residues. Germline assignment: CDR1 MNHEY and CDR2 SMNVEV (reference sequence).

V and J are TRBV5-5 and TRBJ2-3, with unresolved D. The CDR3 consists of 15 residues. CDR1 SGHKS and CDR2 YYEKEE come from the germline V gene (reference sequence). The V end was cut by 1 base, the J end by 4 bases, with 13 bases between. The CDR3: CASSLLAAMSDTQYF. The CDR3 DNA reads as TGTGCCAGCAGCTTGTTGGCTGCTATGTCAGATACGCAGTATTTT.

The chain combines TRBV2 with TRBJ1-1; a possible D gene is TRBD1 (5 bases). Germline values: CDR1 SNHLY, CDR2 FYNNEI. The ends were cut back, 1 base at V and 4 bases at J, with 10 bases in the middle. The CDR3 is 14 amino acids. The CDR3 bases are TGTGCCAGCAGTGAAGGGGGGAGGATCACTGAAGCTTTCTTT. Amino acids: CASSEGGRITEAFF.

The chain links TRBV20-1 to TRBJ2-7; perhaps TRBD1 as D (6 bases). The CDR3 runs 15 residues. V was trimmed by 0 bases and J by 2 bases, leaving 14 bases between them. Germline-derived CDR1 and CDR2 are DFQATT and SNEGSKA (reference sequence). CDR3: CSARDLGAHAYEQYF. The CDR3 DNA sequence: TGCAGTGCTAGAGATCTGGGGGCCCATGCCTACGAGCAGTACTTC.

The chain is built from TRBV29-1 and TRBJ2-7; D possibly corresponds to TRBD1 (5 bases). The CDR3 loop spans 14 amino acids. The germline V gene encodes CDR1 SQVTM and CDR2 ANQGSEA. The V end lost 0 bases, the J end lost 2 bases, and 11 bases lay between the germline ends. The chain's CDR3 is CSVEDRERAYEQYF. The CDR3 DNA follows: TGCAGCGTTGAAGACAGGGAAAGGGCCTACGAGCAGTACTTC.

This clonotype was detected only a few times. The V gene is TRBV12-3 or TRBV12-4, the J gene TRBJ2-7; 9 nucleotides agree with TRBD2. V gave up 5 bases and J gave up 1 base; unmatched junction bases: 6. The CDR3 length is 15 residues. The DNA for the CDR3 is TGTGCCAGCAGTCACGGACTAGCGATTTCCTACGAGCAGTACTTC. Its protein is CASSHGLAISYEQYF.